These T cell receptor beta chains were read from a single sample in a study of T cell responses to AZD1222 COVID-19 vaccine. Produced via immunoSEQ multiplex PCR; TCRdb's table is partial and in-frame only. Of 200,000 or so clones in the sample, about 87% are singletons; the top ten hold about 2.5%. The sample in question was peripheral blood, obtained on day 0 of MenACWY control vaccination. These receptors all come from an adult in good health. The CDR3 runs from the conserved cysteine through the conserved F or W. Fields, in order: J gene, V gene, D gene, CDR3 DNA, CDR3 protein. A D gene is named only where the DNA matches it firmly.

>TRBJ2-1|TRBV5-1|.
TGCGCCAGCAGCCCGGGACACAACTACAATGAGCAGTTCTTC
CASSPGHNYNEQFF
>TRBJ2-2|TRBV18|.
TGTGCCAGCTCACCTACGATTTCGGCCGGGGAGCTGTTTTTT
CASSPTISAGELFF
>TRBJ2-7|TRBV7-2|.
TGTGCCAGCAGCTTGGGGGGACAGATTCTCTCCTACGAGCAGTACTTC
CASSLGGQILSYEQYF
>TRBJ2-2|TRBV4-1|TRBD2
TGCGCCAGCAGCCAAGGTGGACTAGCGGGAGTACCCGGGGAGCTGTTTTTT
CASSQGGLAGVPGELFF
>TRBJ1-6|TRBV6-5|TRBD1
TGTGCCAGCAGGGCTGGACAGGGGCATAATTCACCCCTCCACTTT
CASRAGQGHNSPLHF
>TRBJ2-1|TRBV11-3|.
TGTGCCAGCAGCCCGGGGAGGGGGAGCAATGAGCAGTTCTTC
CASSPGRGSNEQFF
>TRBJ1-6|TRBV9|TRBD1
TGTGCCAGCAGCGAGGGGACAGGGGGTTATAATTCACCCCTCCACTTT
CASSEGTGGYNSPLHF
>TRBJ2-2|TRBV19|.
TGTGCCACCTTGAGGAACACCGGGGAGCTGTTTTTT
CATLRNTGELFF
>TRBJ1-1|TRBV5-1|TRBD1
TGCGCCAGCAGCCCGTCCGTGGGACAGGGGGCCGAAGCTTTCTTT
CASSPSVGQGAEAFF
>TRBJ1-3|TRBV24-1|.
TGTGCCACCATAAGAAACCCTGGAAACACCATATATTTT
CATIRNPGNTIYF
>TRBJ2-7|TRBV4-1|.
TGCGCCAGCAGCCTCGTCCACGGGACACGGGGCTACGAGCAGTACTTC
CASSLVHGTRGYEQYF
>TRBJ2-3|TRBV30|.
TGTGCCTGGGGAGTCCTGGGAGATACGCAGTATTTT
CAWGVLGDTQYF
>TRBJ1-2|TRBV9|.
TGTGCCAGCAGCGTAGCCGGCCAGGGAGATGGCTACACCTTC
CASSVAGQGDGYTF
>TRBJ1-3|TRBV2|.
TGTGCCAGCAGTGTCGTGGGGTTCTCTGGAAACACCATATATTTT
CASSVVGFSGNTIYF
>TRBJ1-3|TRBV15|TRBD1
TGTGCCACCAGTACGGACAGGTTATCTGGAAACACCATATATTTT
CATSTDRLSGNTIYF
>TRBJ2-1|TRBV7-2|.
TGTGCCAGCAGCCCTTGGGGGGCTACCAACAATGAGCAGTTCTTC
CASSPWGATNNEQFF
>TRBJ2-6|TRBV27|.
TGTGCCAGCAGTTTATCTGGAGGGTCCGGGGCCAACGTCCTGACTTTC
CASSLSGGSGANVLTF